The 27 T cell receptor beta chains reported below all come from one sample, sequenced in a study of T-cell memory formation after mild COVID-19. TCRdb re-called the 5' RACE reads through MiXCR, storing one row per CDR3 protein. Of 450,000 or so distinct CDR3 sequences detected, nearly 25% appear once; the ten largest clones hold around 12%. The sequencing input was PBMCs or a T cell subset sorted from them (not recorded which). These receptors were taken from an adult woman who had mild COVID-19 (a few samples of this study predate the infection). Cell type and time point are not known.

V is TRBV24-1 and J is TRBJ2-5; D is uncertain. With 3 bases removed from V and 4 bases from J, the gap between germline ends came to 14 bases. The germline V gene encodes CDR1 KGHDR and CDR2 SFDVKD. This CDR3 is 15 amino acids long. CDR3: CATSDAKVARETQYF. The CDR3 nucleotides are TGTGCCACCAGTGATGCGAAAGTGGCCCGAGAGACCCAGTACTTC.

Many counts were recorded for this clonotype. The gene calls are TRBV5-6 and TRBJ1-5; possible D gene TRBD1, 5 bases. The V end was cut by 1 base, the J end by 7 bases, with 9 bases between. The CDR3 is made up of 13 amino acids. Germline CDR1 is SGHDT and CDR2 is YYEEEE. CDR3: CASSLLGVQPQHF. For the CDR3, the DNA is TGTGCCAGCAGCTTGTTAGGGGTGCAGCCCCAGCATTTT.

This clonotype was seen a handful of times. V usage is TRBV7-9 and J usage is TRBJ2-7; D possibly uses TRBD1 or TRBD2 (5 bases each). The CDR3 spans 15 residues. The germline V gene encodes CDR1 SEHNR and CDR2 FQNEAQ (reference sequence). V lost 5 bases and J 0 bases, leaving 14 bases between the germline ends. As DNA, the CDR3 is TGTGCCAGCAGCCACGGGGCTCTGGGCTCCTACGAGCAGTACTTC. Amino acids: CASSHGALGSYEQYF.

This clonotype showed up many times. The V and J genes are TRBV6-2 or TRBV6-3 and TRBJ2-7; D is perhaps TRBD2 (6 bases). Germline V gene lookup returns CDR1 MNHEY and CDR2 SVGEGT. The CDR3 runs 14 residues. V lost 7 bases and J 1 base, leaving 14 bases between the germline ends. The CDR3 protein is CASTHHGGSYEQYF. The CDR3 DNA follows: TGTGCCAGCACCCACCATGGAGGGTCCTACGAGCAGTACTTC.

This clonotype was seen a few times. The V and J genes are TRBV9 and TRBJ2-1; D remains ambiguous. The CDR3 has 15 residues. Germline V CDR1 and CDR2: SGDLS, YYNGEE. Trimming removed 6 bases from V and 4 bases from J, with 17 bases in between. CDR3 amino acids: CASNSAASGYNEQFF. The CDR3 coding sequence is TGTGCCAGCAACTCCGCGGCATCCGGGTACAATGAGCAGTTCTTC. The whole variable domain, filled in from reference TRBV9 and TRBJ2-1, reads DSGVTQTPKHLITATGQRVTLRCSPRSGDLSVYWYQQSLDQGLQFLIQYYNGEERAKGNILERFSAQQFPDLHSELNLSSLELGDSALYFCASNSAASGYNEQFFGPGTRLTVL.

The chain uses TRBV25-1 and TRBJ1-6; unclear D gene. Germline V CDR1 and CDR2: MGHDK, SYGVNS. Trimming removed 4 bases from V and 5 bases from J, with 15 bases in between. The CDR3 is made up of 16 amino acids. CDR3 protein: CASSAERGLNNSPLHF. CDR3 sequence (DNA): TGTGCCAGCAGTGCAGAAAGAGGATTAAATAATTCACCCCTCCACTTT.

This chain uses TRBV5-1 with TRBJ1-2, with D possibly matching TRBD1 (5 bases). The V end was cut by 4 bases, the J end by 6 bases, with 13 bases between. The CDR3 is 13 amino acids. Germline CDR1 SGHRS, CDR2 YFSETQ. The CDR3 nucleotides are TGCGCCAGCAGCACAGGTATCCGGCATGGCTACACCTTC. Translated: CASSTGIRHGYTF.

There are a few counts of this clonotype. The rearrangement uses TRBV24-1 and TRBJ2-6, with D hard to call. The CDR3 spans 15 residues. V shed 4 bases and J shed 4 bases, with 10 bases lying between them. Germline V CDR1 and CDR2: KGHDR, SFDVKD. The CDR3 sequence is CATSDPLSGANVLTF. The CDR3 bases are TGTGCCACCAGTGACCCCCTTTCAGGGGCCAACGTCCTGACTTTC.

The J gene is TRBJ1-1, the V gene TRBV19; D unclear. With 2 bases removed from V and 1 base from J, the gap between germline ends came to 11 bases. Per germline, CDR1 LNHDA and CDR2 SQIVND (reference sequence). This CDR3 is built from 15 residues. In nucleotides, the CDR3 is TGTGCCAGTAGTATAATAGGGAGTCAGAACACTGAAGCTTTCTTT. Protein product: CASSIIGSQNTEAFF.

V and J are TRBV20-1 and TRBJ2-3; D is unclear. The CDR3 has 14 amino acids. Trimming took off 3 bases at V and 0 bases at J, with 10 bases between the two ends. Germline V lookup: CDR1 DFQATT, CDR2 SNEGSKA (reference sequence). This chain's CDR3 is CSARLQTSTDTQYF. CDR3 nucleotide sequence: TGCAGTGCTAGGCTCCAAACTAGCACAGATACGCAGTATTTT.

Many counts were recorded for this clonotype. The genes are TRBV12-3 or TRBV12-4 and TRBJ2-7, with 7 bases fitting TRBD2. With 1 base clipped from V and 3 bases from J, the junction kept 0 bases outside the gene matches. The CDR3 has 13 residues. The CDR3 DNA is TGTGCCAGCAGTTTAGGGACTAGCTACGAGCAGTACTTC. Protein product: CASSLGTSYEQYF.

The V gene is TRBV6-5, the J gene TRBJ2-5; 13 bases are a match to TRBD2. Trimming at V came to 6 bases and at J to 2 bases, leaving 3 bases not matched to a gene. The CDR3 is made up of 15 amino acids. Germline assignment: CDR1 MNHEY and CDR2 SVGAGI. In DNA, the CDR3 is TGTGCCAGCAGAGGGGGACTAGCGGGGCAAGAGACCCAGTACTTC. Translating gives CASRGGLAGQETQYF.

The chain is built from TRBV29-1 and TRBJ2-1; 9 nucleotides line up with TRBD2. The CDR3 is 14 amino acids. Germline V gene lookup returns CDR1 SQVTM and CDR2 ANQGSEA. The V and J ends lost 6 bases and 2 bases, in that order; junction bases with no gene match: 5. CDR3 bases: TGCAGCGTCGAATGGACTAGCGCCTACAATGAGCAGTTCTTC. This encodes CSVEWTSAYNEQFF.

The chain recombines TRBV6-5 with TRBJ1-6; 8 bases agree with TRBD1. Germline V gene data show CDR1 as MNHEY and CDR2 as SVGAGI. This CDR3 spans 15 amino acids. The ends lost 4 bases at V and 8 bases at J; junction bases unmatched: 7. The DNA of the CDR3 is TGTGCCAGCAGTTGGGGGACAGGTCGGGATTCACCCCTCCACTTT. Its protein product is CASSWGTGRDSPLHF.

The chain combines TRBV7-9 with TRBJ2-7; TRBD1 matches at 9 bases. The CDR3 has 16 amino acids. In germline, CDR1 is SEHNR, CDR2 FQNEAQ (reference sequence). J was trimmed by 1 base and V by 5 bases; bases with no gene match: 9. The CDR3 spells CASSPRPGTGSYEQYF. The CDR3 DNA sequence: TGTGCCAGCAGCCCGCGCCCCGGGACAGGGTCCTACGAGCAGTACTTC.

This clonotype was counted a single time. The rearrangement uses TRBV4-1 and TRBJ1-2; perhaps TRBD1 as D (6 bases). Trimming removed 2 bases from V and 4 bases from J, with 8 bases in between. CDR1 and CDR2 from the germline V gene are MGHRA and YSYEKL. The CDR3 runs to 13 residues. This CDR3 reads CASSQTGRYGYTF. CDR3 bases: TGCGCCAGCAGCCAAACAGGGCGCTATGGCTACACCTTC.

The rearrangement links TRBV20-1 to TRBJ2-7, with D tentatively TRBD2 (6 bases). The V and J ends lost 3 bases and 1 base respectively, with 13 bases between them. This CDR3 has 14 residues. CDR1 and CDR2 from the germline V gene are DFQATT and SNEGSKA (reference sequence). CDR3 DNA: TGCAGTGCTAGGTCACTAGCCCTATCCTACGAGCAGTACTTC. Its translation is CSARSLALSYEQYF.

This chain joins TRBV5-1 and TRBJ2-3; D might be TRBD1 (5 bases). Per the germline V gene, CDR1 is SGHRS and CDR2 is YFSETQ. This CDR3 spans 14 amino acids. Trimming removed 3 bases at V and 1 base at J, with 9 bases between. Here the CDR3 reads CASSWVQGTDTQYF. The CDR3 bases are TGCGCCAGCAGCTGGGTACAGGGCACAGATACGCAGTATTTT.

This clonotype was counted a single time. V usage is TRBV7-9 and J usage is TRBJ2-2; D call uncertain. The V gene's germline CDR1 is SEHNR and CDR2 FQNEAQ (reference sequence). This CDR3 comprises 15 residues. The V and J ends lost 1 base and 1 base respectively, with 7 bases between them. CDR3 in DNA: TGTGCCAGCAGCTTAGTAGAGGAGAACACCGGGGAGCTGTTTTTT. It encodes CASSLVEENTGELFF.

In this sample, this clonotype turned up many times. This rearrangement joins TRBV5-1 to TRBJ1-1; D call uncertain. Per the germline V gene, CDR1 is SGHRS and CDR2 is YFSETQ. Trimming took off 0 bases at V and 0 bases at J, with 9 bases between the two ends. CDR3 length: 15 residues. The CDR3 sequence: CASSLGTAMNTEAFF. CDR3 sequence (DNA): TGCGCCAGCAGCTTGGGGACGGCTATGAACACTGAAGCTTTCTTT.

The CDR3 bases are TGTGCCAGCAGCTCCCCGGCGGGGGGTTATGGCTACACCTTC. Encoded protein: CASSSPAGGYGYTF. The V gene is TRBV7-9, the J gene TRBJ1-2; tentative D call: TRBD1 (5 bases). Germline-derived CDR1 and CDR2 are SEHNR and FQNEAQ (reference sequence). This CDR3 has 14 residues. The V end was cut by 4 bases, the J end by 5 bases, with 14 bases between. The variable domain in full, completed from reference TRBV7-9 and TRBJ1-2, reads DTGVSQNPRHKITKRGQNVTFRCDPISEHNRLYWYRQTLGQGPEFLTYFQNEAQLEKSRLLSDRFSAERPKGSFSTLEIQRTEQGDSAMYLCASSSPAGGYGYTFGSGTRLTVV.

In this sample, this clonotype turned up a few times. The chain couples TRBV7-9 to TRBJ1-1, with D unresolved. V was cut by 1 base and J by 7 bases, with 7 bases left in between. The CDR3 is made up of 12 amino acids. Germline CDR1 SEHNR, CDR2 FQNEAQ (reference sequence). The CDR3: CASSLVEVEAFF. CDR3 coding DNA: TGTGCCAGCAGCTTAGTGGAAGTTGAAGCTTTCTTT. Variable domain in full (rest from reference TRBV7-9 and TRBJ1-1): DTGVSQNPRHKITKRGQNVTFRCDPISEHNRLYWYRQTLGQGPEFLTYFQNEAQLEKSRLLSDRFSAERPKGSFSTLEIQRTEQGDSAMYLCASSLVEVEAFFGQGTRLTVV.

This sequence joins TRBV5-6 and TRBJ2-7; D is perhaps TRBD1 (6 bases). This CDR3 is built from 14 residues. V was pared by 4 bases and J by 8 bases, with 19 bases between. The germline V gene encodes CDR1 SGHDT and CDR2 YYEEEE. The CDR3 reads CASSTGTSPSKQYF. The CDR3 nucleotides read TGTGCCAGCAGCACTGGGACAAGTCCTTCGAAGCAGTACTTC.

The table lists this clonotype with a few counts. This chain joins TRBV7-9 and TRBJ2-7; 7 nucleotides agree with TRBD1. Germline V gene sequence: CDR1 SEHNR, CDR2 FQNEAQ (reference sequence). The V gene end was trimmed by 1 base and the J gene end by 3 bases; junction bases not matched to a gene: 3. The CDR3 sequence is 14 residues long. The CDR3 sequence: CASSLGPGGYEQYF. The CDR3 nucleotides read TGTGCCAGCAGCTTAGGTCCAGGGGGCTACGAGCAGTACTTC.

The chain couples TRBV5-1 to TRBJ1-2, with 7 bases matching TRBD1. In germline, CDR1 is SGHRS, CDR2 YFSETQ. The CDR3 covers 14 residues. Trimming took 4 bases from V and 4 from J; bases not matched to a gene: 7. CDR3 sequence: CASSEGDSSYGYTF. In DNA form, the CDR3 reads TGCGCCAGCAGCGAGGGGGACAGCTCCTATGGCTACACCTTC.

V and J are TRBV6-6 and TRBJ1-1, with D possibly being TRBD1 (6 bases). V was pared by 7 bases and J by 8 bases, with 20 bases between. The germline V gene has CDR1 MNHNY and CDR2 SVGAGI (reference sequence). This CDR3 has 14 amino acids. The CDR3 nucleotides read TGTGCCAGCATTTCCCCCGGGACATACAGCGAAGCTTTCTTT. It yields the protein CASISPGTYSEAFF.

The chain uses TRBV9 and TRBJ2-7; D is undetermined. Germline assignment: CDR1 SGDLS and CDR2 YYNGEE. The V and J ends lost 4 bases and 3 bases respectively, with 14 bases between them. This CDR3 contains 14 residues. The chain's CDR3 is CASSTQDGYYEQYF. CDR3 coding DNA: TGTGCCAGCAGCACCCAGGACGGGTACTACGAGCAGTACTTC.